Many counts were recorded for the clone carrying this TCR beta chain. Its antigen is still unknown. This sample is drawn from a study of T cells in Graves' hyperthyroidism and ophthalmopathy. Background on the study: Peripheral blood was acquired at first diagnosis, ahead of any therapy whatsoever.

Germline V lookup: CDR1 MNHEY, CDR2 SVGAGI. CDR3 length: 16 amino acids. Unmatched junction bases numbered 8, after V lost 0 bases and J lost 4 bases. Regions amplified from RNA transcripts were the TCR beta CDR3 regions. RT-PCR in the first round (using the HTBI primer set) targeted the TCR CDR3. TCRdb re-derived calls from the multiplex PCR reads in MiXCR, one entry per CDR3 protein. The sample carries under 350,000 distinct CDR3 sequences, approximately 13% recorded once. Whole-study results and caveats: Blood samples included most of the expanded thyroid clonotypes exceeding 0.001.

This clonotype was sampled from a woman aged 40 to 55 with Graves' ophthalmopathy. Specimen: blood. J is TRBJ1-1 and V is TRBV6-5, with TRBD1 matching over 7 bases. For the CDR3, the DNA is TGTGCCAGCAGTTACTCGGTCCCGACAGGGCTCACTGAAGCTTTCTTT. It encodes CASSYSVPTGLTEAFF.